Shown below are 7 T cell receptor beta chains from a single sample sequenced in a study of cytomegalovirus exposure and HLA in healthy donors. 60 Vbeta and 13 Jbeta primers were used in PCR. Sequenced by immunoSEQ multiplex PCR; TCRdb stores in-frame clones only, minus some. Among approximately 150,000 clones listed, 70% to 80% were seen once. What was sequenced was PBMCs. The receptors shown here come from a woman between 40 and 55 years old in good health and CMV-seronegative.

The CDR3 region has the DNA TGCAGTGCCGCCGGGAAAGAGACCCAGTACTTC. Translating gives CSAAGKETQYF. This chain uses TRBV20-1 with TRBJ2-5, with D possibly TRBD2 on 5 matching bases. This CDR3 has 11 residues. V lost 6 bases and J lost 3, with 8 bases in between. Germline CDR1 and CDR2: DFQATT and SNEGSKA (reference sequence).

V gene TRBV6-1 combines with J gene TRBJ2-5; D may be TRBD2 (6 bases). CDR1 is MNHNS and CDR2 is SASEGT in the germline V gene. V shed 8 bases and J shed 5 bases, with 18 bases lying between them. There are 14 residues in the CDR3. The CDR3: CASSIGGPPETQYF. The DNA of the CDR3 is TGTGCCAGCTCGATTGGAGGGCCCCCGGAGACCCAGTACTTC.

A single count supports this clone. The chain recombines TRBV27 with TRBJ2-3; TRBD2 agrees at 8 bases. Trimming at V came to 5 bases and at J to 6 bases, leaving 7 bases not matched to a gene. Germline loops: CDR1 MNHEY, CDR2 SMNVEV (reference sequence). The CDR3 is made up of 14 amino acids. The CDR3 spells CASSPRLAMDTQYF. The CDR3, as DNA: TGTGCCAGCAGTCCCCGACTAGCGATGGATACGCAGTATTTT.

The genes are TRBV4-1 and TRBJ1-5, with D hard to call. The V gene lost 1 base and the J gene lost 8 bases, with 12 bases spanning the gap. Germline V gives CDR1 MGHRA, CDR2 YSYEKL. This CDR3 region has 14 residues. CDR3 residues: CASSQGAREEPQHF. DNA of the CDR3: TGCGCCAGCAGCCAAGGGGCTAGGGAGGAGCCCCAGCATTTT.

The chain uses TRBV27 and TRBJ1-2; D not certain. Germline V gene data show CDR1 as MNHEY and CDR2 as SMNVEV (reference sequence). CDR3 length equals 14 residues. Trimming took 4 bases from V and 2 from J, leaving 11 bases between them. CDR3: CASSSLGRNYGYTF. In DNA form, the CDR3 reads TGTGCCAGCAGTTCCCTCGGGAGGAACTATGGCTACACCTTC.

The rearrangement uses TRBV7-3 and TRBJ2-5, with 9 bases fitting TRBD1. Trimming at V came to 3 bases and at J to 2 bases, leaving 1 base not matched to a gene. Per germline, CDR1 SGHTA and CDR2 FQGTGA. The CDR3 consists of 14 residues. Written as DNA, the CDR3 is TGTGCCAGCAGCTTCGGACAGGGGCAAGAGACCCAGTACTTC. This gives the protein CASSFGQGQETQYF.

This clone was detected a few times. The chain uses TRBV27 and TRBJ2-1; possibly TRBD1 for D (6 bases). The V end lost 3 bases, the J end lost 9 bases, and 18 bases lay between the germline ends. CDR1 MNHEY and CDR2 SMNVEV come from the germline V gene (reference sequence). This CDR3 is 15 amino acids long. DNA for the CDR3: TGTGCCAGCAGTTTCACAGGGCTGACTGACGGTGAGCAGTTCTTC. It translates to CASSFTGLTDGEQFF.